This record concerns one T cell receptor beta chain sequence. Its antigen is not known. These data belong to a study of tumor and adjacent non-tumor tissue in lung cancer. Study details: Patients comprised 12 adenocarcinoma, a couple of squamous cell carcinoma and 1 small cell lung cancer. Some 4.2 million productive TCRbeta reads were obtained per sample on average.

RNA was extracted from bulk tissue without any cell sorting. The normal lung tissue was taken more than 3 cm from the tumor edge. The library came from three nested PCR rounds adapted from ARM-PCR protocols. Each CDR3 protein is one row after TCRdb ran MiXCR on the multiplex PCR reads. The sample has roughly 75,000 distinct CDR3 sequences, approximately 80% seen once. In germline, CDR1 is MNHNS, CDR2 SASEGT. This CDR3 spans 15 amino acids. Study results and limitations: Normal lung showed higher cumulative top 100 clone frequency than tumor. TCR diversity was significantly greater in tumor than normal lung tissue.

The genes are TRBV6-1 and TRBJ2-3; 7 bases map to TRBD2. This receptor was identified in a man between 60 and 75 years old with non-small cell lung cancer. Sequencing used distant non-tumor lung tissue. The CDR3 DNA reads TGTACCCTCTCGGCGGTATCGGGGGGATCAGATACGCAGTATTTT. It specifies CTLSAVSGGSDTQYF.